These T cell receptor beta chains were read from a single sample in a study of T cell changes during pregnancy in multiple sclerosis. Sequenced by immunoSEQ multiplex PCR; TCRdb stores in-frame clones only, minus some. The repertoire holds 100,000 to 140,000 clones, with around 93% as singletons. The specimen was peripheral blood, collected in the third trimester of pregnancy. These TCRs come from a female donor in good health, enrolled as a control in a pregnancy study. Each CDR3 is given with its conserved first and last residue. The D gene is left open where the match is weak. Clone size is stated in some rows and not others, as once, few, many or a class when expanded.

d_call,j_call,v_call,clone_size,cdr3_aa,cdr3_nt
TRBD2,TRBJ2-5,TRBV5-5,-,CASSPGEGQETQYF,TGTGCCAGCAGCCCCGGGGAGGGGCAAGAGACCCAGTACTTC
TRBD1,TRBJ2-6,TRBV10-3,-,CAISEYGTDSGANVLTF,TGTGCCATCAGTGAGTATGGGACAGACTCTGGGGCCAACGTCCTGACTTTC
TRBD2,TRBJ2-1,TRBV5-1,-,CASSSPGLALNEQFF,TGCGCCAGCAGCTCACCGGGACTAGCGTTAAATGAGCAGTTCTTC
TRBD1,TRBJ1-1,TRBV30,-,CAWRIRGQAEAFF,TGTGCCTGGAGGATCAGGGGGCAGGCTGAAGCTTTCTTT
TRBD2,TRBJ2-5,TRBV4-2,-,CASSQPRGAGGQQTQYF,TGTGCCAGCAGCCAACCTCGGGGGGCGGGGGGGCAACAGACCCAGTACTTC
-,TRBJ1-1,TRBV10-3,-,CAISEIENEAFF,TGTGCCATCAGTGAGATAGAAAATGAAGCTTTCTTT
TRBD1,TRBJ2-6,TRBV18,-,CASSLVGQGYGGGANVLTF,TGTGCCAGCTCGCTCGTAGGACAGGGCTACGGTGGTGGGGCCAACGTCCTGACTTTC
TRBD1,TRBJ1-1,TRBV7-2,-,CASSLATGGATEAFF,TGTGCCAGCAGCTTAGCGACAGGGGGAGCCACTGAAGCTTTCTTT
-,TRBJ1-4,TRBV5-5,-,CASSLSTPERLFF,TGTGCCAGCAGCTTGTCCACTCCCGAGAGACTGTTTTTT
TRBD1,TRBJ2-3,TRBV11-2,-,CASSFITQGADTQYF,TGTGCCAGCAGCTTTATTACTCAGGGGGCAGATACGCAGTATTTT
-,TRBJ2-2,TRBV7-2,-,CASSLNLNRVNTGELFF,TGTGCCAGCAGCTTAAATTTAAACAGGGTTAACACCGGGGAGCTGTTTTTT
TRBD1,TRBJ2-3,TRBV30,-,CAWSGGTGYGTQYF,TGTGCCTGGAGTGGAGGGACAGGGTACGGTACGCAGTATTTT
-,TRBJ1-3,TRBV4-3,-,CASSQDREQTSSGNTIYF,TGCGCCAGCAGCCAAGATCGGGAACAGACAAGCTCTGGAAACACCATATATTTT
-,TRBJ1-4,TRBV19,-,CASSMARETNEKLFF,TGTGCCAGTAGCATGGCGAGGGAAACTAATGAAAAACTGTTTTTT
-,TRBJ1-1,TRBV4-3,-,CASSQDTGYGTEAFF,TGCGCCAGCAGCCAAGATACAGGGTATGGCACTGAAGCTTTCTTT
TRBD1,TRBJ1-1,TRBV6-6,once,CASNMGQMNTEAFF,TGTGCCAGCAACATGGGACAGATGAACACTGAAGCTTTCTTT
TRBD1,TRBJ2-5,TRBV11-2,-,CASSLGGTEVETQYF,TGTGCCAGCAGCTTAGGAGGGACAGAAGTAGAGACCCAGTACTTC
-,TRBJ1-5,TRBV18,-,CASSPGTGVNQPQHF,TGTGCCAGCTCACCGGGGACTGGCGTCAATCAGCCCCAGCATTTT
TRBD1,TRBJ2-2,TRBV4-3,-,CASQGANTGELFF,TGCGCCAGCCAGGGGGCGAACACCGGGGAGCTGTTTTTT
-,TRBJ2-5,TRBV7-9,-,CASSSDNRRETQYF,TGTGCCAGCAGCTCGGACAACCGCCGGGAGACCCAGTACTTC
-,TRBJ2-2,TRBV15,-,CATSRDAGNTGELFF,TGTGCCACCAGCAGAGACGCCGGTAACACCGGGGAGCTGTTTTTT
TRBD1,TRBJ1-1,TRBV19,-,CASRPPGQRNTEAFF,TGTGCCAGTAGACCCCCGGGACAGAGGAACACTGAAGCTTTCTTT
-,TRBJ1-1,TRBV30,-,CAWGEGSANTEAFF,TGTGCCTGGGGGGAGGGGAGCGCCAACACTGAAGCTTTCTTT
TRBD1,TRBJ1-2,TRBV9,-,CASSVDRGLGGYTF,TGTGCCAGCAGCGTAGACAGGGGGCTTGGTGGCTACACCTTC
TRBD1,TRBJ2-5,TRBV19,-,CASSQTGAETQYF,TGTGCCAGTAGTCAAACAGGGGCCGAGACCCAGTACTTC
TRBD1,TRBJ2-7,TRBV7-8,-,CASSLGDRFHEQYF,TGTGCCAGCAGCTTAGGGGACAGGTTCCACGAGCAGTACTTC
-,TRBJ1-1,TRBV7-2,-,CASSLLGGILNTEAFF,TGTGCCAGCAGTCTTCTCGGGGGGATATTGAACACTGAAGCTTTCTTT
TRBD1,TRBJ1-5,TRBV27,-,CASRGTVNQPQHF,TGTGCCAGCAGAGGGACAGTCAATCAGCCCCAGCATTTT
TRBD1,TRBJ1-1,TRBV10-3,-,CAIKGQGAENTEAFF,TGTGCCATCAAAGGACAGGGGGCTGAGAACACTGAAGCTTTCTTT
-,TRBJ1-4,TRBV6-5,-,CASSYGGDNEKLFF,TGTGCCAGCAGTTACGGGGGGGATAATGAAAAACTGTTTTTT
-,TRBJ1-1,TRBV19,-,CASSVWTDLNTEAFF,TGTGCCAGTAGTGTTTGGACAGACTTGAACACTGAAGCTTTCTTT
-,TRBJ2-7,TRBV7-9,-,CASSLTSVAYEQYF,TGTGCCAGCAGCTTAACTTCGGTGGCCTACGAGCAGTACTTC
TRBD2,TRBJ2-3,TRBV19,once,CASRNSGGPRSNTQYF,TGTGCCAGTAGAAATAGCGGGGGGCCGCGTTCGAATACGCAGTATTTT
-,TRBJ1-6,TRBV11-3,-,CASSDGIRQTGIYSPLHF,TGTGCCAGCAGCGACGGAATAAGACAGACGGGCATCTATTCACCCCTCCACTTT
-,TRBJ1-2,TRBV4-2,-,CASSQENPLGGYYTF,TGTGCCAGCAGCCAAGAAAATCCCCTCGGAGGGTACTACACCTTC
-,TRBJ1-2,TRBV6-4,-,CASSDWAGDPYGYTF,TGTGCCAGCAGTGACTGGGCAGGGGACCCCTATGGCTACACCTTC
-,TRBJ2-5,TRBV2,-,CASSDRGAWETQYF,TGTGCCAGCAGTGATCGGGGGGCGTGGGAGACCCAGTACTTC
TRBD1,TRBJ1-1,TRBV7-9,-,CASSSGGQGEAFF,TGTGCCAGCAGTTCAGGGGGCCAGGGTGAAGCTTTCTTT
TRBD2,TRBJ2-3,TRBV4-3,-,CASSLIAGGPQDTQYF,TGCGCCAGCAGCCTCATAGCGGGGGGGCCTCAAGATACGCAGTATTTT